This TCR beta chain came from a study of T cell responses to AZD1222 COVID-19 vaccine. The study's findings and limits: Only a handful of people who got AZD1222 tested seropositive at baseline. There were vaccine-associated CD4 TCRs across spike, dominant at 160-218 and 743-854. Epitopes outside B.1.351 and B.1.1.7 mutated regions reportedly drew nearly half of spike TCRs. Breadth and depth of Spike-specific TCRs rose after two AZD1222 doses.

Concerning this clone: The antigen is undetermined.

Sequencing was performed with immunoSEQ multiplex PCR; in TCRdb, only in-frame clones are kept and a portion is missing. The sample yields 210,000 or so clones, approximately 94% seen once. The sample was peripheral blood, taken 28 days after the second dose of the MenACWY control vaccine. The TCR sequence derives from an adult who received the MenACWY meningococcal vaccine as a control.

CDR3 sequence (DNA): TGTGCCAGCAGTGACAGGTACAATGAGCAGTTCTTC. This sequence encodes CASSDRYNEQFF. The chain employs TRBV2 and TRBJ2-1; the D is unclear. With 3 bases removed from V and 4 bases from J, the gap between germline ends came to 4 bases. The CDR3 length is 12 residues. The germline gives CDR1 SNHLY, CDR2 FYNNEI.